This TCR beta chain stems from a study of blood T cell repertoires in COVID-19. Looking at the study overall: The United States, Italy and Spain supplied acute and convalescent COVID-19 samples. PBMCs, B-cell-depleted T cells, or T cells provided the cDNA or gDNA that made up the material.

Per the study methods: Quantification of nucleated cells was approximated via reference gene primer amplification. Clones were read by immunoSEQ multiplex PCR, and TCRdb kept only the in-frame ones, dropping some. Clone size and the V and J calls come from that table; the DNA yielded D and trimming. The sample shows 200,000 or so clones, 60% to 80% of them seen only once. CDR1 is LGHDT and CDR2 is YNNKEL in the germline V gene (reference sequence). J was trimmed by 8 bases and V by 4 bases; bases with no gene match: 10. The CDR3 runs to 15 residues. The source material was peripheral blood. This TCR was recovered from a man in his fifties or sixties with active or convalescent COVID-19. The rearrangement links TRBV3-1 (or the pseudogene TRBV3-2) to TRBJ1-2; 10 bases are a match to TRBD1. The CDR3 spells CASSPPGTGVYGYTF. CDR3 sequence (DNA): TGTGCCAGCAGCCCACCCGGGACAGGGGTCTACGGCTACACCTTC.